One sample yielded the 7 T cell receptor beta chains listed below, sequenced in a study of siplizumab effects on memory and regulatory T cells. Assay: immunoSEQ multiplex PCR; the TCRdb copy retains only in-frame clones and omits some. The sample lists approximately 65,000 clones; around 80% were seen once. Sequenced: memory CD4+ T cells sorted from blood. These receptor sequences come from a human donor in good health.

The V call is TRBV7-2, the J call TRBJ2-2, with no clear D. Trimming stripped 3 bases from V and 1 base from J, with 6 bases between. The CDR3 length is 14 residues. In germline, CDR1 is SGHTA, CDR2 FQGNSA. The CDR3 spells CASSFGQNTGELFF. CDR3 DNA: TGTGCCAGCAGCTTCGGGCAGAACACCGGGGAGCTGTTTTTT.

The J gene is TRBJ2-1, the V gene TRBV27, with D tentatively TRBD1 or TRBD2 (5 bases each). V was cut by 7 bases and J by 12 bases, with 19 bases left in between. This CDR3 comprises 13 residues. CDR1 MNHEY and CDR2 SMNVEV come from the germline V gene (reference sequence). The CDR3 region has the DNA TGTGCCAGCAAGAGTCCCGGGACCCCGGTGCAGTTCTTC. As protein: CASKSPGTPVQFF.

CDR3 protein: CASSPNTGVGYTF. Written as DNA, the CDR3 is TGTGCCAGTAGTCCCAACACAGGGGTAGGCTACACCTTC. The chain employs TRBV19 and TRBJ1-2; 7 bases are shared with TRBD1. This CDR3 region has 13 residues. With 5 bases clipped from V and 8 bases from J, the junction kept 8 bases outside the gene matches. Looked up from germline, CDR1 is LNHDA and CDR2 is SQIVND (reference sequence).

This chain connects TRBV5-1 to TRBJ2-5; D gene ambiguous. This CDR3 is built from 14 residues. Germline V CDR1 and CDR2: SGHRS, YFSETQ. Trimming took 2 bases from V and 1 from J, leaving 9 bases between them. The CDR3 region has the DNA TGCGCCAGCAGCTTTGAAGGCCCCCAAGAGACCCAGTACTTC. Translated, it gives CASSFEGPQETQYF.

For the CDR3, the DNA is TGTGCCAGCAGCTCGAAGGACCAATATAGCAATCAGCCCCAGCATTTT. The encoded protein is CASSSKDQYSNQPQHF. The chain is built from TRBV7-3 and TRBJ1-5; D gene uncertain. CDR1 and CDR2 from the germline V gene are SGHTA and FQGTGA. This CDR3 is 16 amino acids long. The germline V and J ends were trimmed by 4 bases and 0 bases, with 13 bases remaining between them.

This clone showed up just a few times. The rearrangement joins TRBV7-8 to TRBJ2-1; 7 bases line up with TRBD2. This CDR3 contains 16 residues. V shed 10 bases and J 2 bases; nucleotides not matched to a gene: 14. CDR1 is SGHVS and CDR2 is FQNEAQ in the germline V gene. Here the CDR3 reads CATRPRSGAAYNEQFF. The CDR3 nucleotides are TGTGCCACCCGCCCCCGAAGCGGGGCCGCCTACAATGAGCAGTTCTTC.

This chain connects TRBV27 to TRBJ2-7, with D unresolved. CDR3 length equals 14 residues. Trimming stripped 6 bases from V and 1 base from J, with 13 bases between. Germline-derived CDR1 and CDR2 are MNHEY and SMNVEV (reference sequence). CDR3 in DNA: TGTGCCAGCAGCTTGACGGCACTTTCCTACGAGCAGTACTTC. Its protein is CASSLTALSYEQYF.